Shown below are 7 T cell receptor beta chains from a single sample sequenced in a study of identical twins. TCRdb itself ran the 5' RACE reads through MiXCR, one entry per CDR3 protein. The table has fewer than 500,000 distinct CDR3 sequences, 20% to 25% seen once. These data are also associated with another study on T cells expressing NK-cell markers.

The sample consisted of CD4+ T cells sorted from blood. All receptors derive from a woman younger than 30 in good health.

A few counts support this clonotype. The chain's CDR3 is CASRKRVGQGFNTEAFF. CDR3 DNA sequence: TGTGCCAGCAGAAAAAGGGTGGGACAGGGGTTTAACACTGAAGCTTTCTTT. This chain joins TRBV27 and TRBJ1-1; TRBD1 matches 10 bases. This CDR3 spans 17 amino acids. Germline CDR1 is MNHEY and CDR2 is SMNVEV (reference sequence). V lost 6 bases, J lost 2 bases, and 12 bases stayed unmatched.

This clonotype has at least ten counts. V gene TRBV5-1 combines with J gene TRBJ2-7, with 9 bases lining up with TRBD1. Germline assignment: CDR1 SGHRS and CDR2 YFSETQ. The CDR3 spans 15 residues. V shed 2 bases, J shed 4 bases, and the junction held 7 bases outside the gene matches. The CDR3 loop reads CASSFLPGQGYEQYF. The CDR3 DNA reads TGCGCCAGCAGCTTCCTACCGGGACAGGGTTACGAGCAGTACTTC.

The chain employs TRBV6-1 and TRBJ2-3, with 11 nucleotides matching TRBD2. CDR3 size: 15 residues. From germline, CDR1 is MNHNS and CDR2 SASEGT. J lost 4 bases, V lost 7 bases, and 7 bases had no gene match. CDR3 in amino acids: CASTQLAGVPDTQYF. The DNA of the CDR3 is TGTGCCAGCACTCAACTAGCGGGAGTCCCAGATACGCAGTATTTT.

This chain links TRBV27 with TRBJ2-2, with 10 nucleotides matching TRBD2. Germline V gene data show CDR1 as MNHEY and CDR2 as SMNVEV (reference sequence). The length of the CDR3 is 16 residues. V was pared by 7 bases and J by 0 bases, with 5 bases of the junction left unmatched. CDR3: CASTPSGSPNTGELFF. Here the CDR3 DNA reads TGTGCCAGCACCCCTAGCGGGAGCCCGAACACCGGGGAGCTGTTTTTT.

There are a few counts of this clonotype. This chain joins TRBV6-1 and TRBJ2-1, with 8 bases identical to TRBD1. CDR1 and CDR2 from the germline V gene are MNHNS and SASEGT. Trimming cost V 6 bases and J 12 bases; bases outside gene matches: 10. The CDR3 has 13 amino acids. The CDR3: CASSPDRGAVQFF. The CDR3 DNA reads as TGTGCCAGCAGCCCCGACAGGGGAGCAGTGCAGTTCTTC.

This clonotype has just a few counts. The chain carries TRBV2 and TRBJ2-1; D unresolved. This CDR3 is 13 amino acids long. V lost 1 base, J lost 8 bases, and 9 bases lay in between. Germline V gives CDR1 SNHLY, CDR2 FYNNEI. The CDR3 region has the DNA TGTGCCAGCAGTGAAGAGGTACAGTATGAGCAGTTCTTC. Its translation is CASSEEVQYEQFF.

The chain combines TRBV20-1 with TRBJ2-1; 10 nucleotides match TRBD2. V was clipped by 4 bases and J by 8 bases; unmatched bases: 8. The germline V gene encodes CDR1 DFQATT and CDR2 SNEGSKA (reference sequence). The CDR3 covers 14 residues. As DNA, the CDR3 is TGCAGTGCTATCCCTAGCGGGAGTATGGATGAGCAGTTCTTC. Its protein product is CSAIPSGSMDEQFF.